This TCR beta chain derives from a study of T-cell reconstitution after alpha-beta-depleted transplantation in children (dated by TCRdb to 2016 to 2017). Study-wide context: Using TCR repertoire profiling, the study followed T-cell immune reconstitution in a quantitative way in children after TCRalphabeta/CD19-depleted allogeneic hematopoietic cell transplantation.

Receptor libraries were prepared by PCR. Reads for this sample came from an Illumina HiSeq 2500. Molecular barcoding was employed in the preparation of TCR libraries, with unique molecular identifiers being used to normalize TCRbeta repertoire quantification. The public reads were reprocessed in TCRdb via fastp at Q25 and MiXCR, keeping in-frame beta chains. One record per CDR3 amino acid sequence lists the most common genes and DNA. A total of more than 500,000 distinct CDR3 sequences appear in this sample, about an eighth of them only once. Of the sample, 12% to 15% is held by the ten largest clones. The treatment or condition label, as the study defines it: allogeneic hematopoietic cell transplantation with graft depleted of TCRalphabeta T cells and CD19 B cells. Transplant recipients were children who received TCRalphabeta/CD19-depleted allogeneic hematopoietic cell grafts. Beyond this particular receptor, the publication reports: In some patients, the high TCRbeta diversity seen at day 60 was put down to recipient T cells and intrathymic progenitors that had survived conditioning. Apparently early alphabetaT-cell count recovery about two months after transplant reportedly relied on only several hundred rapidly expanded clones derived from non-depleted graft cells. Over the following months the frequencies of hyperexpanded clones went down, and after one year T-cell counts and TCRbeta diversity were mostly credited to newly produced T cells.

The CDR1 and CDR2 encoded by the germline V gene are MDHEN and SYDVKM. V was cut back by 5 bases and J by 5 bases, leaving a gap of 16 bases between them. Including cysteine and phenylalanine, the CDR3 has 14 amino acids. Only the CDR3 part of the read is kept: 42 bases, read in frame from the first base. The table lists this clonotype with a few counts. Its binding antigen is unknown. No base-level quality is on record; no much larger clone is a single base apart. Material: PBMCs, mostly from graft donor cells, obtained 180 days after TCRalphabeta/CD19-depleted stem cell transplant. The rearranged segments are TRBV28 and TRBJ2-7, and perhaps TRBD1 as D gene, on 5 matching bases. The clonotype was recovered from a female patient aged 2-10 years who had a stem cell transplant for aplastic anemia, so the T cells may come from the graft donor. Read as DNA, the sequence is TGTGCCAGCAGTGGCCCAGGGTATTCCCACGAGCAGTACTTC. The resulting protein is CASSGPGYSHEQYF.